This is a list of T cell receptor beta chains from one sample in a study of T cell responses to AZD1222 COVID-19 vaccine. Produced via immunoSEQ multiplex PCR; TCRdb's table is partial and in-frame only. This table holds over 150,000 clones, roughly 91% found once. This sample comprised peripheral blood, obtained 28 days after the second dose of the MenACWY control vaccine. The source of these receptors is an adult who received the MenACWY meningococcal vaccine as a control. The CDR3 runs from the conserved cysteine through the conserved F or W. The D gene is left open where the match is weak. Where a row states a size, it is once, few, many or the class of an expanded clone; other rows omit it.

CDR3 | DNA | size | V | D | J
CAIGQGGNQPQHF | TGTGCCATCGGACAGGGGGGAAATCAGCCCCAGCATTTT | . | TRBV19 | TRBD1 | TRBJ1-5
CASRPGQGALGTEAFF | TGTGCCAGCAGACCGGGACAGGGGGCTTTGGGCACTGAAGCTTTCTTT | . | TRBV27 | TRBD1 | TRBJ1-1
CASSEARGQGYIQYF | TGTGCCAGCAGTGAAGCAAGGGGACAGGGGTACATTCAGTACTTC | . | TRBV2 | TRBD1 | TRBJ2-4
CASRTGTGTDTQYF | TGTGCCAGCAGAACCGGGACAGGCACAGATACGCAGTATTTT | . | TRBV2 | TRBD1 | TRBJ2-3
CASSRTDNEQFF | TGTGCCAGCAGCCGAACTGACAATGAGCAGTTCTTC | . | TRBV3-1/TRBV3-2 | . | TRBJ2-1
CASSLVETYEQYF | TGTGCCAGCAGCTTAGTAGAAACCTACGAGCAGTACTTC | . | TRBV7-2 | . | TRBJ2-7
CASSARTGVEEEQFF | TGTGCCAGCTCAGCCCGGACAGGGGTGGAGGAAGAGCAGTTCTTC | . | TRBV18 | TRBD1 | TRBJ2-1
CASSPEGLYEQYF | TGCGCCAGCAGCCCCGAGGGCCTCTACGAGCAGTACTTC | few | TRBV5-1 | . | TRBJ2-7
CATTYDRGASGYTF | TGTGCCACCACTTATGACCGGGGGGCATCTGGCTACACCTTC | . | TRBV2 | . | TRBJ1-2
CASGLGATNEKLFF | TGCGCCAGCGGCCTGGGAGCAACTAATGAAAAACTGTTTTTT | . | TRBV5-1 | . | TRBJ1-4
CASGQGNYGYTF | TGTGCCAGCGGACAGGGAAACTATGGCTACACCTTC | . | TRBV6-5 | TRBD1 | TRBJ1-2
CASSWDGNTIYF | TGTGCCAGCAGTTGGGACGGAAACACCATATATTTT | . | TRBV28 | . | TRBJ1-3
CASSELGETQYF | TGTGCCAGTAGTGAATTAGGGGAGACCCAGTACTTC | . | TRBV19 | . | TRBJ2-5
CSASSGGFTPGNTIYF | TGCAGTGCTAGTTCAGGGGGCTTCACCCCTGGAAACACCATATATTTT | . | TRBV20-1 | TRBD1 | TRBJ1-3
CASSQSGKSNNEQFF | TGTGCCAGCAGCCAATCAGGGAAATCGAACAATGAGCAGTTCTTC | . | TRBV3-1/TRBV3-2 | . | TRBJ2-1
CASSYPGQTSYNEQFF | TGTGCCAGCAGTTATCCGGGACAGACGTCCTACAATGAGCAGTTCTTC | . | TRBV6-5 | TRBD1 | TRBJ2-1
CASSLIVTGELFF | TGTGCCAGCAGCTTGATAGTGACCGGGGAGCTGTTTTTT | . | TRBV11-2 | . | TRBJ2-2
CASSPPGGSGYNEQFF | TGTGCCAGCTCACCACCAGGTGGGTCCGGTTACAATGAGCAGTTCTTC | . | TRBV18 | . | TRBJ2-1
CASNTGGFGSGNTIYF | . | . | TRBV21-1 | . | TRBJ1-3
CASSLHSRSSGNTIYF | TGTGCCAGCAGCTTACACTCAAGAAGCTCTGGAAACACCATATATTTT | once | TRBV7-2 | . | TRBJ1-3
CASSFSGTEYNEQFF | TGTGCCAGCAGCTTTTCGGGAACCGAGTACAATGAGCAGTTCTTC | . | TRBV7-9 | . | TRBJ2-1
CASSILGQNTEAFF | TGTGCCAGTAGTATCTTGGGACAGAACACTGAAGCTTTCTTT | . | TRBV19 | . | TRBJ1-1
CASLGGINTGELFF | TGTGCCAGCCTCGGAGGAATCAACACCGGGGAGCTGTTTTTT | . | TRBV6-5 | . | TRBJ2-2
CASSLSPRGEKLFF | TGTGCCAGCAGTTTGAGCCCTCGTGGGGAAAAACTGTTTTTT | . | TRBV27 | . | TRBJ1-4
CASSARVSGNTIYF | TGTGCCAGTAGTGCCCGTGTCTCTGGAAACACCATATATTTT | . | TRBV19 | . | TRBJ1-3
CASSIGTGGNQPQHF | TGTGCCAGTAGTATCGGGACAGGGGGCAATCAGCCCCAGCATTTT | . | TRBV19 | TRBD1 | TRBJ1-5
CATSRAQTNYGYTF | TGTGCCACCAGCAGAGCTCAGACTAACTATGGCTACACCTTC | . | TRBV15 | . | TRBJ1-2
CASSVDRGYEQYF | TGTGCCAGCAGCGTAGACAGGGGCTACGAGCAGTACTTC | . | TRBV9 | TRBD1 | TRBJ2-7
CASSSPKQGNYGYTF | TGTGCCAGCAGTTCCCCCAAACAGGGAAACTATGGCTACACCTTC | . | TRBV28 | . | TRBJ1-2
CASSVATVAENTEAFF | TGTGCCAGCAGCGTAGCTACTGTGGCAGAAAACACTGAAGCTTTCTTT | . | TRBV9 | . | TRBJ1-1
CASTGQGPSGANVLTF | TGTGCCAGCACAGGACAGGGGCCCTCTGGGGCCAACGTCCTGACTTTC | . | TRBV25-1 | TRBD1 | TRBJ2-6
CASSNRDRVFGEQYF | TGTGCCAGCAGCAACCGGGACAGGGTATTCGGCGAGCAGTACTTC | . | TRBV5-4 | TRBD1 | TRBJ2-7
CASSVSTPNSPLHF | TGTGCCAGCTCGGTATCGACCCCTAATTCACCCCTCCACTTT | . | TRBV18 | . | TRBJ1-6
CASEAGGYMNTEAFF | TGTGCCAGCGAGGCAGGGGGCTACATGAACACTGAAGCTTTCTTT | . | TRBV6-5 | TRBD1 | TRBJ1-1
CASSLQPGKTEAFF | TGTGCCAGCAGTTTACAGCCAGGGAAAACTGAAGCTTTCTTT | . | TRBV27 | . | TRBJ1-1
CSVAGTPNTEAFF | TGCAGCGTAGCCGGGACACCTAACACTGAAGCTTTCTTT | . | TRBV29-1 | . | TRBJ1-1
CASSQGGGGGAHEQYF | TGTGCCAGCAGCCAAGGAGGTGGAGGGGGGGCCCACGAGCAGTACTTC | . | TRBV3-1/TRBV3-2 | . | TRBJ2-7
CASSLSHGGVRTDTQYF | TGTGCCAGCAGCTTATCCCATGGGGGGGTTAGAACAGATACGCAGTATTTT | . | TRBV7-9 | TRBD2 | TRBJ2-3
CASSYVGYTEAFF | TGTGCCAGCAGTTACGTCGGTTACACTGAAGCTTTCTTT | . | TRBV6-5 | . | TRBJ1-1
CASSPVDRANYGYTF | TGTGCCAGTAGTCCCGTGGACAGGGCAAACTATGGCTACACCTTC | . | TRBV19 | TRBD1 | TRBJ1-2
CASSQGRATGDEQYF | TGCGCCAGCAGCCAAGGAAGGGCGACAGGGGACGAGCAGTACTTC | . | TRBV4-1 | TRBD1 | TRBJ2-7
CASSRATYEQYF | TGTGCCAGCAGCCGGGCGACCTACGAGCAGTACTTC | . | TRBV14 | . | TRBJ2-7